These 10 T cell receptor beta chains were all obtained from the same sample, sequenced in a study of blood T cell repertoires in COVID-19. Repertoires were generated with immunoSEQ multiplex PCR, while TCRdb's copy carries only in-frame clones and drops some. The table has 330,000 or so clones, 89% seen once; the top ten hold over 3.5%. The specimen was peripheral blood. The receptors were gathered from a woman aged 55-70 years with COVID-19, enrolled during active disease.

The CDR3 nucleotides are TGCGCCAGCAGCGCCTCAGTGGGGAGTTATAATTCACCCCTCCACTTT. Protein: CASSASVGSYNSPLHF. This rearrangement joins TRBV5-1 to TRBJ1-6; D ambiguous. CDR1 is SGHRS and CDR2 is YFSETQ in the germline V gene. This CDR3 is built from 16 residues. The V end lost 4 bases, the J end lost 4 bases, and 15 bases lay between the germline ends.

The chain uses TRBV9 and TRBJ2-3, with TRBD2 matching over 8 bases. Losses at the gene ends were 0 bases for V and 5 bases for J; bases not matched to a gene: 5. CDR1 and CDR2 (germline): SGDLS, YYNGEE. The CDR3 is 15 amino acids. The CDR3 nucleotides are TGTGCCAGCAGCGTAGCGGGGGGGCATGGAGATACGCAGTATTTT. Its translation is CASSVAGGHGDTQYF.

The chain carries TRBV28 and TRBJ1-2, with D unclear. CDR3 size: 11 residues. The germline CDR1 and CDR2 sequences are MDHEN and SYDVKM. V was clipped by 4 bases and J by 3 bases, with 3 bases between them. Written as DNA, the CDR3 is TGTGCCAGCAGTTCCGACTATGGCTACACCTTC. The encoded protein is CASSSDYGYTF.

The gene calls are TRBV4-1 and TRBJ2-5, with TRBD2 identical over 7 bases. In germline, CDR1 is MGHRA, CDR2 YSYEKL. Trimming took 1 base from V and 2 from J; bases not matched to a gene: 4. This CDR3 has 15 amino acids. The CDR3 loop reads CASSQGPGGQETQYF. In DNA, the CDR3 is TGCGCCAGCAGCCAAGGTCCGGGGGGTCAAGAGACCCAGTACTTC.

The rearrangement links TRBV5-8 to TRBJ1-2, with 9 bases lining up with TRBD1. This CDR3 has 17 amino acids. Germline V gene lookup returns CDR1 SGHTS and CDR2 YDEGEE. V shed 4 bases and J 5 bases; nucleotides not matched to a gene: 15. Here the CDR3 DNA reads TGTGCCAGCAGCGTCCGGACAGGGGCAACCTTTTTATATGGCTACACCTTC. It codes for CASSVRTGATFLYGYTF.

V and J are TRBV18 and TRBJ1-5; 8 bases map to TRBD1. CDR1 and CDR2 from the germline V gene are KGHSH and LQKENI. The V segment lost 3 bases and the J segment 5 bases; nucleotides outside the gene matches: 3. The CDR3 runs 14 residues. Here the CDR3 reads CASSPDRADQPQHF. CDR3 sequence (DNA): TGTGCCAGCTCACCGGACAGGGCGGATCAGCCCCAGCATTTT. The variable domain in full, completed from reference TRBV18 and TRBJ1-5, reads NAGVMQNPRHLVRRRGQEARLRCSPMKGHSHVYWYRQLPEEGLKFMVYLQKENIIDESGMPKERFSAEFPKEGPSILRIQQVVRGDSAAYFCASSPDRADQPQHFGDGTRLSIL.

The chain joins TRBV12-3 or TRBV12-4 to TRBJ2-3; D remains unclear. The germline V and J ends were trimmed by 10 bases and 2 bases, with 7 bases remaining between them. The CDR3 contains 11 residues. The CDR3 DNA is TGTGCCACCCTAACCACAGATACGCAGTATTTT. This sequence encodes CATLTTDTQYF.

This clone is a singleton in its sample. This rearrangement joins TRBV7-6 to TRBJ2-1, with TRBD2 matching over 9 bases. The CDR3 is 16 amino acids. CDR1 SGHVS and CDR2 FNYEAQ come from the germline V gene. Trimming took 2 bases from V and 2 from J; bases not matched to a gene: 4. The CDR3 region is CASSLLAGETYNEQFF. CDR3 coding DNA: TGTGCCAGCAGCTTATTAGCGGGGGAGACCTACAATGAGCAGTTCTTC. The variable domain in full, completed from reference TRBV7-6 and TRBJ2-1, reads GAGVSQSPRYKVTKRGQDVALRCDPISGHVSLYWYRQALGQGPEFLTYFNYEAQQDKSGLPNDRFSAERPEGSISTLTIQRTEQRDSAMYRCASSLLAGETYNEQFFGPGTRLTVL.

The chain couples TRBV7-2 to TRBJ1-5; D might be TRBD1 (6 bases). Trimming pared 3 bases from V and 7 bases from J, leaving 13 bases between. Germline-derived CDR1 and CDR2 are SGHTA and FQGNSA. CDR3 length: 14 amino acids. CDR3 amino acids: CASSFYREGQPQHF. The CDR3 DNA reads as TGTGCCAGCAGCTTCTACAGGGAAGGGCAGCCCCAGCATTTT.

The V call is TRBV19, the J call TRBJ1-5, with unresolved D. The CDR3 is made up of 15 amino acids. From germline, CDR1 is LNHDA and CDR2 SQIVND (reference sequence). Trimming cost V 3 bases and J 4 bases, with 13 bases left between them. The CDR3 DNA reads as TGTGCCAGTAGTATCCGGAGCCGTGGGAATCAGCCCCAGCATTTT. This codes for CASSIRSRGNQPQHF.